This T cell receptor (beta chain) emerged from a study of shared clonotypes between healthy human individuals. Naive CD8 isolation took CD45RO-negative cells positively selected for CCR7 and excluded terminally differentiated effector memory CD45RA+ cells. Nashville, Tennessee was home to all donors, who were Caucasian adults. Worth noting for this clone: Its antigen is still unknown.

Study-level points and caveats: Even with large depth, rarefaction showed that sorted-subset sequencing was incomplete. Naive CD4 clonotypes were shared across a few donors at about 5%.

The table came from immunoSEQ multiplex PCR; TCRdb's copy has only in-frame clones and leaves some out. The data hold approximately 600,000 clones, with 85% to 95% observed a single time. The specimen was naive CD8+ T cells sorted from blood. This sequence originates from a woman younger than 45 in good health.

CDR3 protein: CASRDSNQPQHF. The CDR3 bases are TGTGCCAGCAGGGACAGCAATCAGCCCCAGCATTTT. This chain uses TRBV6-1 with TRBJ1-5, with D unresolved. CDR1 MNHNS and CDR2 SASEGT come from the germline V gene. V lost 6 bases and J lost 1, with 4 bases in between. This CDR3 is 12 amino acids long.